Presented here are 9 T cell receptor beta chains from one specimen sequenced in a study of blood T cell repertoires in COVID-19. This table comes from immunoSEQ multiplex PCR, and its TCRdb copy is limited to in-frame clones, with some not included. The repertoire has roughly 110,000 clones, approximately 88% of them found once; the top ten carry about 5.3%. The sample was peripheral blood. The source of these receptors is a man between 40 and 49 years old with active or convalescent COVID-19.

This rearrangement joins TRBV18 to TRBJ1-1; 7 bases are a match to TRBD1. The CDR3 spans 14 residues. The germline V gene encodes CDR1 KGHSH and CDR2 LQKENI. J lost 8 bases, V lost 0 bases, and 6 bases had no gene match. The CDR3 loop is CASSPPRDRIEAFF. The CDR3 DNA sequence: TGTGCCAGCTCACCACCGCGGGACAGAATAGAAGCTTTCTTT.

The genes are TRBV7-8 and TRBJ1-5, with D tentatively TRBD1 (6 bases). CDR3 length equals 17 residues. Trimming took 5 bases from V and 0 from J, leaving 17 bases between them. Per the germline V gene, CDR1 is SGHVS and CDR2 is FQNEAQ. CDR3 DNA: TGTGCCAGCAGCCGCAGTACAGGGCCCTATAGCAATCAGCCCCAGCATTTT. This translates into CASSRSTGPYSNQPQHF.

This clone was counted only a few times. The chain combines TRBV28 with TRBJ1-1, with 7 bases fitting TRBD1. Germline assignment: CDR1 MDHEN and CDR2 SYDVKM. V lost 8 bases, J lost 7 bases, and 16 bases stayed unmatched. The CDR3 is 15 amino acids. In nucleotides, the CDR3 is TGTGCCAGCCGACTCCCGGGACAGATCTATCTTGAAGCTTTCTTT. This sequence encodes CASRLPGQIYLEAFF. Looking up the rest from reference TRBV28 and TRBJ1-1 gives the full variable domain: DVKVTQSSRYLVKRTGEKVFLECVQDMDHENMFWYRQDPGLGLRLIYFSYDVKMKEKGDIPEGYSVSREKKERFSLILESASTNQTSMYLCASRLPGQIYLEAFFGQGTRLTVV.

This chain joins TRBV7-8 and TRBJ2-5; D is perhaps TRBD1 (5 bases). Germline values: CDR1 SGHVS, CDR2 FQNEAQ. The CDR3 contains 16 residues. The V end was cut by 2 bases, the J end by 1 base, with 14 bases between. CDR3 sequence: CASSLQNPTAQETQYF. CDR3 coding DNA: TGTGCCAGCAGCTTACAAAACCCGACAGCCCAAGAGACCCAGTACTTC.

V usage is TRBV4-1 and J usage is TRBJ1-1; the D gene is possibly TRBD1 (5 bases). Germline assignment: CDR1 MGHRA and CDR2 YSYEKL. The CDR3 totals 15 residues. V was trimmed by 1 base and J by 0 bases, leaving 9 bases between them. The CDR3 loop reads CASSQVGGMNTEAFF. DNA for the CDR3: TGCGCCAGCAGCCAAGTTGGGGGGATGAACACTGAAGCTTTCTTT.

In its sample, this clone was seen once. The chain uses TRBV5-8 and TRBJ2-5, with TRBD1 as a possible D gene (5 bases). From germline, CDR1 is SGHTS and CDR2 YDEGEE. The V end was cut by 1 base, the J end by 1 base, with 8 bases between. This CDR3 has 14 amino acids. In nucleotides, the CDR3 is TGTGCCAGCAGCTTGTCACAGGTCCAAGAGACCCAGTACTTC. It codes for CASSLSQVQETQYF.

This clone was observed once. The chain recombines TRBV6-2 or TRBV6-3 with TRBJ2-5; no firm D call. Between the trimmed V and J ends, which lost 0 bases and 0 bases, there was a span of 20 bases. The CDR3 covers 19 residues. The germline gives CDR1 MNHEY, CDR2 SVGEGT. The CDR3 DNA is TGTGCCAGCAGTTACTCCAAGAGCCCTAAAACACAGTACCAAGAGACCCAGTACTTC. This encodes CASSYSKSPKTQYQETQYF.

The chain is built from TRBV5-1 and TRBJ2-1; 13 nucleotides align to TRBD2. From germline, CDR1 is SGHRS and CDR2 YFSETQ. The CDR3 runs 15 residues. V shed 4 bases and J 7 bases; nucleotides not matched to a gene: 5. The CDR3 DNA reads as TGCGCCAGCAGCCCCGGGACTAGCGGGGTTAATGAGCAGTTCTTC. As protein: CASSPGTSGVNEQFF. Drawing the rest from reference TRBV5-1 and TRBJ2-1, the complete variable domain is KAGVTQTPRYLIKTRGQQVTLSCSPISGHRSVSWYQQTPGQGLQFLFEYFSETQRNKGNFPGRFSGRQFSNSRSEMNVSTLELGDSALYLCASSPGTSGVNEQFFGPGTRLTVL.

This clone occurred a few times. A read error may account for a junction end that differs from germline. This chain uses TRBV7-7 with TRBJ2-1; tentative D call: TRBD1 (7 bases). The CDR3 length is 15 residues. CDR1 and CDR2 (germline): SSHAT, FNYEAQ (reference sequence). CDR3 DNA sequence: TGTGCTAGCAGCTCAGGGGGGCGAATGTCCAATGAGCAGTTCTTC. Translation: CASSSGGRMSNEQFF.